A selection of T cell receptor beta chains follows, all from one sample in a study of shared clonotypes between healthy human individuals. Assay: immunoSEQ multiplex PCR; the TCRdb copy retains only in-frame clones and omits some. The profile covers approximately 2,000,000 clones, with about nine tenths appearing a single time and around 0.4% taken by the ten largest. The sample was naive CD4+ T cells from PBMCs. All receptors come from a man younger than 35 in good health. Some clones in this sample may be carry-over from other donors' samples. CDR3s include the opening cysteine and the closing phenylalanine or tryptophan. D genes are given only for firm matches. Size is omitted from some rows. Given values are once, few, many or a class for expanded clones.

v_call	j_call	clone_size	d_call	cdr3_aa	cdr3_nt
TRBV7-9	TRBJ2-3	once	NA	CASSLTLYTQYF	TGTGCCAGCAGCCTCACCCTGTATACGCAGTATTTT
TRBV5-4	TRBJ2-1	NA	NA	CASSLGTRQLF	TGTGCCAGCAGCTTGGGGACCCGCCAGCTCTTC
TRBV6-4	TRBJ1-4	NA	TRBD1	CASRNRGLRRLNEKLFF	TGTGCCAGCAGAAACAGGGGGCTGCGGAGGTTAAATGAAAAACTGTTTTTT
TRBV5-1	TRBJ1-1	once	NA	CASSTGLSNTEAFF	TGCGCCAGCAGCACGGGACTCTCGAACACTGAAGCTTTCTTT
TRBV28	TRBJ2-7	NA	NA	CASSYRATYEQYF	TGTGCCAGCAGCTACAGGGCCACCTACGAGCAGTACTTC
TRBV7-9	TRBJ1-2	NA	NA	CASSLGGPGDGYTF	TGTGCCAGCAGCTTAGGGGGGCCGGGGGACGGCTACACCTTC
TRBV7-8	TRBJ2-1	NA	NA	CASSLRTAVSSYNEQFF	TGTGCCAGCAGCTTACGGACAGCCGTAAGCTCCTACAATGAGCAGTTCTTC
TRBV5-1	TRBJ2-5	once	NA	CASSGHGTLQETQYF	TGCGCCAGCAGCGGTCACGGGACTCTCCAAGAGACCCAGTACTTC
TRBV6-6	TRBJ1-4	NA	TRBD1	CASRKDRAFNEKLFF	TGTGCCAGCAGGAAAGACAGGGCTTTTAATGAAAAACTGTTTTTT
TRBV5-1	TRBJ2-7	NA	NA	CASSATTSSYEQYF	TGCGCCAGCAGCGCCACGACAAGCTCCTACGAGCAGTACTTC
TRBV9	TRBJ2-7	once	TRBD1	CASSVEPDRGREQYF	TGTGCCAGCAGCGTAGAACCGGACAGGGGGCGGGAGCAGTACTTC
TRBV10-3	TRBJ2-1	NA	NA	CAISESERSEQFF	TGTGCCATCAGTGAGTCTGAACGAAGTGAGCAGTTCTTC
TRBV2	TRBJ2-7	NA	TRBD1	CASRARQGPYEQYF	TGTGCCAGCAGGGCCAGACAGGGCCCCTACGAGCAGTACTTC
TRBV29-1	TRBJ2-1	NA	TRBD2	CSVDAGLAGKAFKFGEQFF	TGCAGCGTTGACGCTGGACTAGCGGGAAAAGCGTTTAAGTTCGGTGAGCAGTTCTTC
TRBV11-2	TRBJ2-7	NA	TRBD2	CASSLEVGRGAYEQYF	TGTGCCAGCAGCTTAGAGGTGGGACGGGGGGCCTACGAGCAGTACTTC
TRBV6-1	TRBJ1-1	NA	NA	CASSESGLNTFF	TGTGCCAGCAGTGAATCTGGACTTAATACTTTCTTT
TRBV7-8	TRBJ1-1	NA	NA	CASSRFGRGLEAFF	TGTGCCAGCAGCCGATTTGGGAGGGGTTTAGAAGCTTTCTTT
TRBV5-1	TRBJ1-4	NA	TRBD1	CASSPGTGKLFF	TGCGCCAGCAGCCCCGGGACAGGGAAACTGTTTTTT
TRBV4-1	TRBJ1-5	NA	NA	CASSQGIGSQPQHF	TGCGCCAGCAGCCAAGGTATAGGGAGTCAGCCCCAGCATTTT
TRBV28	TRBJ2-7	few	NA	CASSFRYEQYF	TGTGCCAGCAGTTTTCGGTACGAGCAGTACTTC
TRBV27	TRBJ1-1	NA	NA	CASSSGYEGEAFF	TGTGCCAGCAGTTCAGGGTACGAGGGTGAAGCTTTCTTT
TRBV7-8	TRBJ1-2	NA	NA	CASSLGLGWQEIDGYTF	TGTGCCAGCAGCTTAGGGTTAGGGTGGCAAGAGATCGATGGCTACACCTTC
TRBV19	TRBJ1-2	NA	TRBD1	CASKRQGVNYGYTF	TGTGCCAGTAAGCGACAGGGGGTAAACTATGGCTACACCTTC
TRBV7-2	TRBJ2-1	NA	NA	CASSLSWANEQFF	TGTGCCAGCAGCTTAAGTTGGGCAAATGAGCAGTTCTTC
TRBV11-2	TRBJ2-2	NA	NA	CASSSWGRANTGELFF	TGTGCCAGCAGCTCCTGGGGGCGGGCTAATACCGGGGAGCTGTTTTTT
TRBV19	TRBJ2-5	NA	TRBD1	CATRDRGQQETQYF	TGTGCCACCCGGGACAGGGGACAACAAGAGACCCAGTACTTC
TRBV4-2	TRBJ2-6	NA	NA	CASSLSGSGANVLTF	TGTGCCAGCAGCCTTAGCGGCTCTGGGGCCAACGTCCTGACTTTC
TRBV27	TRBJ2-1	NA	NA	CASSSRGGNEQFF	TGTGCCAGCAGTTCTAGGGGGGGGAATGAGCAGTTCTTC
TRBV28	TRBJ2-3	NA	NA	CASKSRTGGSWYTQYF	TGTGCCAGCAAGTCTCGTACGGGGGGCTCTTGGTATACGCAGTATTTT
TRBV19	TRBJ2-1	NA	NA	CASSVDRLSSYNEQFF	TGTGCCAGTAGTGTGGACCGTTTGAGCTCCTACAATGAGCAGTTCTTC
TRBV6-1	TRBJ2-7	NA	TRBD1	CASSGRSPGQGLYEQYF	TGTGCCAGCAGTGGCCGCTCACCGGGACAGGGCCTCTACGAGCAGTACTTC
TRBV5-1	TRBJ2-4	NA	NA	CASSLSSGKNIQYF	TGCGCCAGCAGCCTATCCTCCGGGAAAAACATTCAGTACTTC
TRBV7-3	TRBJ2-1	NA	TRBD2	CASSLGLAELYNEQFF	TGTGCCAGCAGCTTGGGACTAGCGGAACTTTACAATGAGCAGTTCTTC
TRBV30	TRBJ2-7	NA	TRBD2	CAWSSPLGGSEYEQYF	TGTGCCTGGAGTTCTCCCCTGGGCGGGAGTGAGTACGAGCAGTACTTC
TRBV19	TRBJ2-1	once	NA	CASSRKWGNSYNEQFF	TGTGCCAGTAGTCGAAAGTGGGGGAACTCCTACAATGAGCAGTTCTTC
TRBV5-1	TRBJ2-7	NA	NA	CASSSDSSEQYF	TGCGCCAGCAGTTCGGACAGTTCCGAGCAGTACTTC
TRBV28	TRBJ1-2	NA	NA	CASSLWAGSNYGYTF	TGTGCCAGCAGTTTATGGGCGGGATCAAACTATGGCTACACCTTC
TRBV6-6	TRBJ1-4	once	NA	CASSARATNEKLFF	TGTGCCAGCAGTGCGAGGGCAACTAATGAAAAACTGTTTTTT
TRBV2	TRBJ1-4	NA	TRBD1	CASSPGQGSYEKLFF	TGTGCCAGCAGTCCGGGACAGGGGTCCTATGAAAAACTGTTTTTT
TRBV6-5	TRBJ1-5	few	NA	CASSPRIYQPQHF	TGTGCCAGCAGCCCACGCATCTATCAGCCCCAGCATTTT
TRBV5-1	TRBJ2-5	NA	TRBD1	CASSMGTGGEETQYF	TGCGCCAGCAGCATGGGGACAGGGGGCGAAGAGACCCAGTACTTC